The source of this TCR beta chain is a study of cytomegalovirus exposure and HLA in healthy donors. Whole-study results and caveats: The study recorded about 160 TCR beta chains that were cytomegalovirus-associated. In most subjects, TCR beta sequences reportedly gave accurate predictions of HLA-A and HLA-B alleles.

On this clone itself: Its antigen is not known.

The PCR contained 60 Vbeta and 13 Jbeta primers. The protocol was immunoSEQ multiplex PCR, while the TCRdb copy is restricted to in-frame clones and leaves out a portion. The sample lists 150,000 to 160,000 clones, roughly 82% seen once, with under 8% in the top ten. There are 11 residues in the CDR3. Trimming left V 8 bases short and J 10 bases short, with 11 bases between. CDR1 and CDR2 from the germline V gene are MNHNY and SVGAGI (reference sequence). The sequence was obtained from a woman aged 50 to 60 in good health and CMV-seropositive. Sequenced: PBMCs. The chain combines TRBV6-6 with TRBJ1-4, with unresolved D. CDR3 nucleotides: TGTGCCAGCGGAAGGGAGGGAAAACTGTTTTTT. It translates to CASGREGKLFF.